The rows below give T cell receptor beta chains drawn from one sample of a study of shared clonotypes between healthy human individuals. Assay used: immunoSEQ multiplex PCR; TCRdb lists only in-frame clones, some missing. The sample yields hundreds of thousands of clones, around 97% seen once. Sequencing was carried out using naive CD4+ T cells sorted from blood. The receptors come from a woman aged 25 to 45 in good health. Both conserved end residues are part of each CDR3. The D gene is left open where the match is weak. Rows give clone size only sometimes, using once, few, many, or a class for an expanded clone.

TGTGCCAGCAGTGCGCAGTATGGCTACACCTTC	CASSAQYGYTF	NA	TRBJ1-2	TRBV28	NA
TGTGCCAGCAGTGACCAGACAGGGGAAGGACCTGGAAACACCATATATTTT	CASSDQTGEGPGNTIYF	TRBD1	TRBJ1-3	TRBV6-4	many
TGCGCCAGCAGCTTGAGCGAGGGCCACGAGCAGTACTTC	CASSLSEGHEQYF	NA	TRBJ2-7	TRBV5-1	NA
TGTGCCAGCAGCGGCGGGAGCACAGATACGCAGTATTTT	CASSGGSTDTQYF	NA	TRBJ2-3	TRBV2	NA
TGCAGTGCTAGAGGGACCTACGAGCAGTACTTC	CSARGTYEQYF	NA	TRBJ2-7	TRBV20-1	NA
TGTGCCAGCAGTTACTCGGCCGTAACAGGATCCTACGAGCAGTACTTC	CASSYSAVTGSYEQYF	NA	TRBJ2-7	TRBV6-5	NA
TGCGCCAGCAGCTTGGACGGGAGCTCCTACAATGAGCAGTTCTTC	CASSLDGSSYNEQFF	NA	TRBJ2-1	TRBV5-1	NA
TGTGCCAGCAGTTGGACAGTCCCTGAAGCTTTCTTT	CASSWTVPEAFF	NA	TRBJ1-1	TRBV2	once
TGTGCCAGCAGCGCGGGACTAGCGGAGAGCACAGATACGCAGTATTTT	CASSAGLAESTDTQYF	TRBD2	TRBJ2-3	TRBV7-9	NA
TGTGCCAGTAGTATTATGACGGGCAACACTGAAGCTTTCTTT	CASSIMTGNTEAFF	NA	TRBJ1-1	TRBV19	NA
TGTGCCAGCAGTGCGGGGGCAAACTATGGCTACACCTTC	CASSAGANYGYTF	NA	TRBJ1-2	TRBV25-1	NA
TGCGCCAGCAGCTCGACAGGGGGCACTGAAGCTTTCTTT	CASSSTGGTEAFF	TRBD1	TRBJ1-1	TRBV5-1	NA
TGTGCCAGCAGGGAGCGGGACGGCTACACCTTC	CASRERDGYTF	NA	TRBJ1-2	TRBV6-1	NA
TGCAGTGCTTGGCATGCAGATACGCAGTATTTT	CSAWHADTQYF	NA	TRBJ2-3	TRBV20-1	NA
TGTGCCAGCAACAGCCGTGGCACAGATACGCAGTATTTT	CASNSRGTDTQYF	NA	TRBJ2-3	TRBV6-5	NA
TGTGCCAGCAGCTTAGACCTTAGCGGGGGAGAGCAAGAGACCCAGTACTTC	CASSLDLSGGEQETQYF	TRBD2	TRBJ2-5	TRBV11-2	NA
TGTGCCAGCAGGAAAATAGCGGGAGGGGCCGGGGAGCTGTTTTTT	CASRKIAGGAGELFF	TRBD2	TRBJ2-2	TRBV2	NA
TGTGCCAGCAGCTTGGTGACTAACTCCTACAATGAGCAGTTCTTC	CASSLVTNSYNEQFF	NA	TRBJ2-1	TRBV5-4	NA
TGTGCCAGCAGTTCACAGGGCGACACCGGGGAGCTGTTTTTT	CASSSQGDTGELFF	NA	TRBJ2-2	TRBV6-5	NA
TGTGCCAGCAGTTTCCGGACCCTCTACGAGCAGTACTTC	CASSFRTLYEQYF	NA	TRBJ2-7	TRBV28	NA
TGCGCCAGCAGCCAAGAAGGTCGACTTTGGGGGGCGCGGCAGCCCCAGCATTTT	CASSQEGRLWGARQPQHF	NA	TRBJ1-5	TRBV4-1	NA
TGTGCCAGCAGCCTCGGGACTTCTAACGAGCAGTACTTC	CASSLGTSNEQYF	NA	TRBJ2-7	TRBV7-3	NA
TGTGCCAGCAGCTTAGCCAAGCTAGCGGGAGTCATCGGGGAGCTGTTTTTT	CASSLAKLAGVIGELFF	TRBD2	TRBJ2-2	TRBV11-2	once
TGCGCCAGCAGCTCGGGACCCACAGTCCCTGAAGCTTTCTTT	CASSSGPTVPEAFF	NA	TRBJ1-1	TRBV5-1	NA
TGTGCCAGCAGCCCTCCTCTTCGCAGTAATTATGGAAACACCATATATTTT	CASSPPLRSNYGNTIYF	NA	TRBJ1-3	TRBV13	NA
TGTGCCAGTAATTCTGGGGCAGGTAATGTGGGCAATCAGCCCCAGCATTTT	CASNSGAGNVGNQPQHF	NA	TRBJ1-5	TRBV19	NA
TGTGCCATCGCTTTGGACGGGACAAGACGTGACGAGCAGTACTTC	CAIALDGTRRDEQYF	NA	TRBJ2-7	TRBV10-3	NA
TGTGCCAGCTCATCCGGGACTGGGAATCAGCCCCAGCATTTT	CASSSGTGNQPQHF	NA	TRBJ1-5	TRBV18	NA
TGTGCCAGCAGTTTGGCTCAGCCCCAGCATTTT	CASSLAQPQHF	NA	TRBJ1-5	TRBV28	once
TGTGCCAGCTCACCCGGACAGGGTTTAGTCACCGGGGAGCTGTTTTTT	CASSPGQGLVTGELFF	TRBD1	TRBJ2-2	TRBV18	NA
TGTGCCAGCAGTTACGACAGGGCACCCGGCGAACTGTTTTTT	CASSYDRAPGELFF	TRBD1	TRBJ1-4	TRBV6-5	NA
TGCAGCGTTGTGTCCCTTTCGGGAGCTTTCTTT	CSVVSLSGAFF	NA	TRBJ1-1	TRBV29-1	NA
TGTGCCAGCAGCTTAGCTCGGGTCTTGAACACTGAAGCTTTCTTT	CASSLARVLNTEAFF	NA	TRBJ1-1	TRBV7-2	NA
TGTGCCAGCAGTTTATTAGGTCTGGACAGGTCCGACGAGCAGTACTTC	CASSLLGLDRSDEQYF	TRBD1	TRBJ2-7	TRBV27	NA
TGTGCCAGCAGGCGAGACGGAATTTACGAGCAGTACTTC	CASRRDGIYEQYF	NA	TRBJ2-7	TRBV2	NA
TGTGCCAGCAGCTTAGGCGCGGGAGGGCCGAAATACGAGCAGTACTTC	CASSLGAGGPKYEQYF	TRBD2	TRBJ2-7	TRBV7-8	NA
TGTGCCAGCAGTCGTAGCCGCGCGGGAGGGCGCTACGAGCAGTACTTC	CASSRSRAGGRYEQYF	TRBD2	TRBJ2-7	TRBV28	NA
TGCGCCAGCAACCCGGGACAGAACTACGAGCAGTACTTC	CASNPGQNYEQYF	TRBD1	TRBJ2-7	TRBV5-1	NA
TGTGCCAGCAGTGCCCAGGCGGATCAGCCCCAGCATTTT	CASSAQADQPQHF	NA	TRBJ1-5	TRBV6-1	NA
TGCGCCAGCAGCCCAGGACAGCCGAACTATGGCTACACCTTC	CASSPGQPNYGYTF	NA	TRBJ1-2	TRBV5-1	NA
TGCGCCAGCAGCCAGATCCTAGCGGGAGTTCTCTACAATGAGCAGTTCTTC	CASSQILAGVLYNEQFF	TRBD2	TRBJ2-1	TRBV4-1	NA
TGTGCCAGCTCACCCACACAGGGGTACACCGGGGAGCTGTTTTTT	CASSPTQGYTGELFF	TRBD1	TRBJ2-2	TRBV18	NA
TGCGCCAGCAGCCAAGTAGGGCGGATGACTTACAATGAGCAGTTCTTC	CASSQVGRMTYNEQFF	NA	TRBJ2-1	TRBV4-1	NA
TGCGCCAGCAGCTTGGTTCAGTACAATGAGCAGTTCTTC	CASSLVQYNEQFF	NA	TRBJ2-1	TRBV5-1	NA
TGTGCCAGCAGAGGAGGTGGTCGATTTAGCCGGATGGGATCAGATACGCAGTATTTT	CASRGGGRFSRMGSDTQYF	NA	TRBJ2-3	TRBV28	once
TGTGCCAGCACTTACAGGGCCGAGCAGTACTTC	CASTYRAEQYF	NA	TRBJ2-7	TRBV5-6	NA
TGTGCCAGCAGGGAGGGAAATAGCAATCAGCCCCAGCATTTT	CASREGNSNQPQHF	NA	TRBJ1-5	TRBV28	NA
TGCGCCAGCAGCCAAGGAAAGCTTAACAGGGAGGATGGCTACACCTTC	CASSQGKLNREDGYTF	NA	TRBJ1-2	TRBV4-1	NA
TGTGCCAGCAGTTTATCTAGCGCCAACCCTTACAATGAGCAGTTCTTC	CASSLSSANPYNEQFF	NA	TRBJ2-1	TRBV28	NA
TGTGCCAGCAGCTTGGGGACAGGGAACAATGAGCAGTTCTTC	CASSLGTGNNEQFF	TRBD1	TRBJ2-1	TRBV7-9	NA
TGTGCCAGCAGCCGGACAGGGGGGCGGAATCAGCCCCAGCATTTT	CASSRTGGRNQPQHF	TRBD1	TRBJ1-5	TRBV11-2	NA
TGTGCCAGCAGTGAAAGGTACCAGATCGGCACCATATATTTT	CASSERYQIGTIYF	NA	TRBJ1-3	TRBV6-1	NA
TGTGCTAGGACCTGGAGATCAGGGATGGAGGATAAGCAGCCCCAGCATTTT	CARTWRSGMEDKQPQHF	NA	TRBJ1-5	TRBV12-5	NA
TGCGCCAGCAGCTTGGGGGGCGGCTACTTCGCCTACGAGCAGTACTTC	CASSLGGGYFAYEQYF	NA	TRBJ2-7	TRBV5-1	NA
TGTGCCAGCAGCACGGGGACTAGTGTACGGGATACGCAGTATTTT	CASSTGTSVRDTQYF	TRBD2	TRBJ2-3	TRBV5-6	NA
TGTGCCACCAGCAAACAGGGTTTCTATGGCTACACCTTC	CATSKQGFYGYTF	NA	TRBJ1-2	TRBV15	once